The present T cell receptor (beta chain) was sequenced within a study of cytomegalovirus exposure and HLA in healthy donors. Germline lookup yields CDR1 SGHRS and CDR2 YFSETQ. Unmatched junction bases numbered 10, after V lost 5 bases and J lost 5 bases. The CDR3 spans 15 residues. The method was immunoSEQ multiplex PCR; TCRdb's version includes in-frame clones alone and lacks a portion of them. The top ten hold 0.78% of the sample, which has some 90,000 clones, roughly 96% seen once. The chain joins TRBV5-1 to TRBJ2-5, with 9 nucleotides matching TRBD1. The sequencing input was PBMCs. This TCR derives from a man younger than 35 in good health and CMV-seronegative. CDR3 nucleotide sequence: TGCGCCAGCAGACCGGGACAGGGCACTGTGGAGACCCAGTACTTC. Encoded protein: CASRPGQGTVETQYF. The variable domain in full, completed from reference TRBV5-1 and TRBJ2-5, reads KAGVTQTPRYLIKTRGQQVTLSCSPISGHRSVSWYQQTPGQGLQFLFEYFSETQRNKGNFPGRFSGRQFSNSRSEMNVSTLELGDSALYLCASRPGQGTVETQYFGPGTRLLVL.